The 17 T cell receptor beta chains reported below all come from one sample, sequenced in a study of cytomegalovirus exposure and HLA in healthy donors. Some clones are missing from TCRdb's copy, which holds only in-frame ones; the method was immunoSEQ multiplex PCR. The data show more than 100,000 clones, 88% seen once. The sequenced material came from PBMCs. Receptors originate from a woman aged 18 to 35 in good health and CMV-seropositive.

The chain links TRBV4-3 to TRBJ1-2; 12 positions agree with TRBD1. CDR3 length equals 18 residues. V trimming: 0 bases; J trimming: 5 bases; junction bases outside the gene matches: 10. Germline CDR1 LGHNA, CDR2 YSLEER. The CDR3: CASSQDGTGGAWGYGYTF. CDR3 in DNA: TGCGCCAGCAGCCAAGATGGGACAGGGGGCGCATGGGGGTATGGCTACACCTTC.

V usage is TRBV11-2 and J usage is TRBJ2-3; a weak D match, TRBD2 (5 bases). The V and J ends lost 0 bases and 4 bases respectively, with 17 bases between them. From germline, CDR1 is SGHAT and CDR2 FQNNGV. This CDR3 has 17 amino acids. The CDR3 sequence is CASSLERRSSFPDTQYF. CDR3 nucleotide sequence: TGTGCCAGCAGCTTAGAACGCCGCTCTAGCTTTCCAGATACGCAGTATTTT.

The chain uses TRBV5-1 and TRBJ2-5; 10 positions agree with TRBD1. The trim removed 0 bases at V and 4 bases at J, leaving 6 bases unmatched. Germline V gives CDR1 SGHRS, CDR2 YFSETQ. The CDR3 spans 16 residues. The CDR3 is CASSLGGQGLAETQYF. In DNA, the CDR3 is TGCGCCAGCAGCTTGGGGGGACAGGGGTTGGCAGAGACCCAGTACTTC. Full variable domain (remainder filled in from reference TRBV5-1 and TRBJ2-5): KAGVTQTPRYLIKTRGQQVTLSCSPISGHRSVSWYQQTPGQGLQFLFEYFSETQRNKGNFPGRFSGRQFSNSRSEMNVSTLELGDSALYLCASSLGGQGLAETQYFGPGTRLLVL.

This chain links TRBV7-6 with TRBJ2-7; TRBD2 aligns across 13 bases. J lost 2 bases, V lost 1 base, and 11 bases had no gene match. The length of the CDR3 is 19 residues. Germline CDR1 SGHVS, CDR2 FNYEAQ. CDR3 nucleotides: TGTGCCAGCAGCTTAGGGGGACTAGCGGGACGCCTCAACCCCTACGAGCAGTACTTC. It specifies CASSLGGLAGRLNPYEQYF. The full variable domain, completed using reference TRBV7-6 and TRBJ2-7, is GAGVSQSPRYKVTKRGQDVALRCDPISGHVSLYWYRQALGQGPEFLTYFNYEAQQDKSGLPNDRFSAERPEGSISTLTIQRTEQRDSAMYRCASSLGGLAGRLNPYEQYFGPGTRLTVT.

The genes are TRBV18 and TRBJ2-7; 12 bases match TRBD2. The CDR3 spans 17 residues. Germline CDR1 is KGHSH and CDR2 is LQKENI. V shed 0 bases, J shed 3 bases, and the junction held 6 bases outside the gene matches. The CDR3 here is CASSPPPASGRVYEQYF. As DNA, the CDR3 is TGTGCCAGCTCACCACCTCCGGCTAGCGGGAGGGTCTACGAGCAGTACTTC. The complete variable domain, with remaining parts taken from reference TRBV18 and TRBJ2-7, reads NAGVMQNPRHLVRRRGQEARLRCSPMKGHSHVYWYRQLPEEGLKFMVYLQKENIIDESGMPKERFSAEFPKEGPSILRIQQVVRGDSAAYFCASSPPPASGRVYEQYFGPGTRLTVT.

The chain employs TRBV6-1 and TRBJ1-3; D gene uncertain. The germline gives CDR1 MNHNS, CDR2 SASEGT. The V end lost 5 bases, the J end lost 0 bases, and 8 bases lay between the germline ends. The CDR3 extends over 14 amino acids. The CDR3 sequence is CASSSDISGNTIYF. CDR3 coding DNA: TGTGCCAGCAGTTCAGATATCTCTGGAAACACCATATATTTT.

This chain links TRBV5-4 with TRBJ2-7, with D possibly TRBD1 on 6 matching bases. Germline values: CDR1 SGHNT, CDR2 YYREEE (reference sequence). The CDR3 contains 15 residues. V lost 3 bases, J lost 2 bases, and 15 bases lay in between. The CDR3 DNA follows: TGTGCCAGCAGCTCACTGACAGGCGTAGCCTACGAGCAGTACTTC. Translating it yields CASSSLTGVAYEQYF.

This sequence joins TRBV7-9 and TRBJ1-2; no firm D call. Between the trimmed V and J ends, which lost 7 bases and 0 bases, there was a span of 18 bases. The CDR3 length is 16 residues. Germline assignment: CDR1 SEHNR and CDR2 FQNEAQ (reference sequence). The CDR3 region is CASTPRLRRANYGYTF. The CDR3 bases are TGTGCCAGCACCCCCCGCCTCCGGCGGGCTAACTATGGCTACACCTTC. Supplemented by reference TRBV7-9 and TRBJ1-2, the full variable domain reads DTGVSQNPRHKITKRGQNVTFRCDPISEHNRLYWYRQTLGQGPEFLTYFQNEAQLEKSRLLSDRFSAERPKGSFSTLEIQRTEQGDSAMYLCASTPRLRRANYGYTFGSGTRLTVV.

This sequence joins TRBV27 and TRBJ2-6; no firm D call. Deletions cut 6 bases from V and 0 bases from J, with 3 bases between. Germline V gene lookup returns CDR1 MNHEY and CDR2 SMNVEV (reference sequence). The CDR3 contains 13 residues. The DNA of the CDR3 is TGTGCCAGCAGCAACTCTGGGGCCAACGTCCTGACTTTC. Translated, it gives CASSNSGANVLTF.

This clone is a singleton in its sample. This chain uses TRBV9 with TRBJ1-1, with 10 bases matching TRBD1. Trimming cost V 0 bases and J 1 base; bases outside gene matches: 6. The CDR3 contains 17 residues. CDR1 and CDR2 from the germline V gene are SGDLS and YYNGEE. The CDR3 region has the DNA TGTGCCAGCAGCGTAGGACAGGGGGCGTCTCCGAACACTGAAGCTTTCTTT. This sequence encodes CASSVGQGASPNTEAFF.

The chain has TRBV11-2 and TRBJ2-7; TRBD2 matches 9 bases. Germline assignment: CDR1 SGHAT and CDR2 FQNNGV. The V and J ends lost 3 bases and 0 bases, in that order; junction bases with no gene match: 3. The CDR3 is 15 amino acids. The CDR3 loop is CASSFRLADSYEQYF. Here the CDR3 DNA reads TGTGCCAGCAGCTTCAGACTAGCGGACTCCTACGAGCAGTACTTC.

This clone was detected only once. The gene calls are TRBV5-4 and TRBJ1-2, with 8 bases fitting TRBD1. This CDR3 contains 15 residues. Trimming at V came to 4 bases and at J to 4 bases, leaving 9 bases not matched to a gene. CDR1 and CDR2 from the germline V gene are SGHNT and YYREEE (reference sequence). CDR3 loop: CASSHPTGEPYGYTF. The CDR3 DNA follows: TGTGCCAGCAGCCATCCGACAGGGGAGCCCTATGGCTACACCTTC.

V is TRBV5-1 and J is TRBJ2-7; 8 nucleotides line up with TRBD2. Germline V lookup: CDR1 SGHRS, CDR2 YFSETQ. The V and J ends lost 3 bases and 5 bases, in that order; junction bases with no gene match: 10. The CDR3 runs to 15 residues. Written as DNA, the CDR3 is TGCGCCAGCAGCTCCGAGCGGGGGACGGTCCACGAGCAGTACTTC. The encoded protein is CASSSERGTVHEQYF.

This chain links TRBV4-3 with TRBJ2-7, with 9 bases lining up with TRBD2. Germline CDR1 and CDR2: LGHNA and YSLEER. The CDR3 spans 14 residues. V dropped 4 bases and J dropped 5; count of bases not matched to a gene: 6. The CDR3 coding sequence is TGCGCCAGCAGCCCTGGACTAGCGCCCCACGAGCAGTACTTC. Protein: CASSPGLAPHEQYF.

The DNA of the CDR3 is TGTGCCAGCAGTTACTCGCCTCAGACAACTAATGAAAAACTGTTTTTT. Encoded protein: CASSYSPQTTNEKLFF. The V call is TRBV6-5, the J call TRBJ1-4; D unclear. V gave up 0 bases and J gave up 0 bases, with 8 bases separating them. The CDR3 extends over 16 amino acids. Germline V lookup: CDR1 MNHEY, CDR2 SVGAGI.

The genes are TRBV6-1 and TRBJ1-4, with D perhaps matching TRBD1 (6 bases). Per the germline V gene, CDR1 is MNHNS and CDR2 is SASEGT. V was cut by 1 base and J by 5 bases, with 14 bases left in between. The CDR3 totals 16 residues. CDR3 protein: CASSEVRAGVNEKLFF. The DNA of the CDR3 is TGTGCCAGCAGTGAAGTTAGGGCAGGGGTGAATGAAAAACTGTTTTTT.

The gene calls are TRBV6-6 and TRBJ2-7; perhaps TRBD2 as D (6 bases). Germline V gene data show CDR1 as MNHNY and CDR2 as SVGAGI (reference sequence). The V and J ends lost 5 bases and 0 bases respectively, with 17 bases between them. This CDR3 contains 16 residues. The CDR3 coding sequence is TGTGCCAGCAGTCCCCCGGGGGATCGGAGCTCCTACGAGCAGTACTTC. Residues: CASSPPGDRSSYEQYF.